What follows are 31 T cell receptor beta chains derived from one specimen sequenced in a study of blood T cell repertoires in COVID-19. Using immunoSEQ multiplex PCR, the repertoire was profiled, and TCRdb retains in-frame clones only, with some absent. The table includes roughly 260,000 clones, 88% detected once. Sequencing was performed on peripheral blood. The receptors originated from a man aged 55 to 70 who had recovered from COVID-19.

This sequence joins TRBV6-2 or TRBV6-3 and TRBJ2-3; no definite D call. The CDR3 is 12 amino acids. Per germline, CDR1 MNHEY and CDR2 SVGEGT. V lost 2 bases and J 8 bases, leaving 8 bases between the germline ends. This CDR3 reads CASSYLGLTQYF. CDR3 nucleotide sequence: TGTGCCAGCAGTTACCTTGGGCTTACGCAGTATTTT.

The V gene is TRBV7-2, the J gene TRBJ1-1, with 7 positions matching TRBD1. CDR1 and CDR2 (germline): SGHTA, FQGNSA. The trim removed 5 bases at V and 1 base at J, leaving 7 bases unmatched. This CDR3 region has 15 residues. CDR3 loop: CASSPRTGWNTEAFF. DNA for the CDR3: TGTGCCAGCAGCCCCAGGACAGGATGGAACACTGAAGCTTTCTTT.

The chain is built from TRBV2 and TRBJ2-1, with TRBD1 matching 8 bases. The CDR3 loop spans 12 amino acids. Germline V gives CDR1 SNHLY, CDR2 FYNNEI. V lost 7 bases to trimming and J lost 6 bases; unmatched junction nucleotides: 2. In DNA form, the CDR3 reads TGTGCCAGCATGACAGGGGCCAATGAGCAGTTCTTC. Translating gives CASMTGANEQFF. The entire variable domain, with the rest obtained from reference TRBV2 and TRBJ2-1, is as follows: EPEVTQTPSHQVTQMGQEVILRCVPISNHLYFYWYRQILGQKVEFLVSFYNNEISEKSEIFDDQFSVERPDGSNFTLKIRSTKLEDSAMYFCASMTGANEQFFGPGTRLTVL.

The V gene is TRBV11-1, the J gene TRBJ2-7; 7 bases map to TRBD1. Germline trimming cut 1 base from V and 3 bases from J; bases unmatched to any gene: 9. Germline V lookup: CDR1 SGHAT, CDR2 FQDESV (reference sequence). The CDR3 spans 16 residues. DNA for the CDR3: TGTGCCAGCAGCTTAGAGGCGACAGGGTATGGCTACGAGCAGTACTTC. It yields the protein CASSLEATGYGYEQYF.

This chain uses TRBV19 with TRBJ1-5; TRBD1 matches 10 bases. CDR1 LNHDA and CDR2 SQIVND come from the germline V gene (reference sequence). The CDR3 consists of 15 residues. The junction had 7 bases not matched to a gene; V was cut back by 7 bases and J by 4 bases. Here the CDR3 reads CASKRDRGLNQPQHF. Here the CDR3 DNA reads TGTGCCAGTAAAAGGGACAGGGGATTAAATCAGCCCCAGCATTTT.

This clone was counted ten times or more. In DNA form, the CDR3 reads TGTGCCTGGAGTCCGAACAGTGCTGGAAACACCATATATTTT. Translating it yields CAWSPNSAGNTIYF. V and J are TRBV30 and TRBJ1-3; D ambiguous. The length of the CDR3 is 14 residues. With 2 bases removed from V and 2 bases from J, the gap between germline ends came to 10 bases. The V gene's germline CDR1 is GTSNPN and CDR2 SVGIG (reference sequence).

The rearrangement joins TRBV6-2 or TRBV6-3 to TRBJ2-5; TRBD1 is a possible D gene (5 bases). The germline V and J ends were trimmed by 0 bases and 4 bases, with 12 bases remaining between them. From germline, CDR1 is MNHEY and CDR2 SVGEGT. The CDR3 length is 15 residues. CDR3 residues: CASSYSAGNVETQYF. In nucleotides, the CDR3 is TGTGCCAGCAGTTACTCGGCAGGGAATGTAGAGACCCAGTACTTC.

This chain links TRBV4-2 with TRBJ1-1; no reliable D call. Trimming removed 0 bases from V and 3 bases from J, with 23 bases in between. Looked up from germline, CDR1 is LGHNA and CDR2 is YNFKEQ. The CDR3 is 19 amino acids. The DNA for the CDR3 is TGTGCCAGCAGCCAAGATTTGGGGTTTTGGAGGGTAAAGGACACTGAAGCTTTCTTT. This sequence encodes CASSQDLGFWRVKDTEAFF.

CDR3 in amino acids: CATSRGLNEKLFF. For the CDR3, the DNA is TGTGCCACCAGCAGAGGGCTTAATGAAAAACTGTTTTTT. The J gene is TRBJ1-4, the V gene TRBV15; D gene ambiguous. Germline CDR1 reads LNHNV; CDR2 reads YYDKDF (reference sequence). Trimming pared 1 base from V and 4 bases from J, leaving 4 bases between. The CDR3 has 13 residues.

The CDR3, as DNA: TGCAGTGCTGCAACAGGGCCCGAGCAGTACTTC. Its protein is CSAATGPEQYF. The chain uses TRBV20-1 and TRBJ2-7, with D perhaps TRBD1 (6 bases). Deletions cut 5 bases from V and 6 bases from J, with 11 bases between. Looked up from germline, CDR1 is DFQATT and CDR2 is SNEGSKA (reference sequence). The CDR3 runs to 11 residues.

The chain couples TRBV19 to TRBJ2-1; 10 bases line up with TRBD2. Germline values: CDR1 LNHDA, CDR2 SQIVND (reference sequence). The CDR3 loop spans 16 amino acids. V trimming: 7 bases; J trimming: 6 bases; junction bases outside the gene matches: 12. The CDR3 DNA sequence: TGTGCCAGTACTCCCTTCCTAGCGGGGGCCATCAATGAGCAGTTCTTC. Translation gives CASTPFLAGAINEQFF.

This chain joins TRBV20-1 and TRBJ2-1; D uncertain. The CDR3 loop spans 15 amino acids. Trimming removed 3 bases from V and 1 base from J, with 13 bases in between. Germline V CDR1 and CDR2: DFQATT, SNEGSKA (reference sequence). CDR3 nucleotides: TGCAGTGCTAGTCCTCGCGCCGGGTCCTACAATGAGCAGTTCTTC. Its protein product is CSASPRAGSYNEQFF.

The chain has TRBV30 and TRBJ1-5; no reliable D call. Trimming stripped 2 bases from V and 3 bases from J, with 11 bases between. The germline V gene has CDR1 GTSNPN and CDR2 SVGIG (reference sequence). The length of the CDR3 is 14 residues. The CDR3 reads CAWSTRGINQPQHF. The CDR3 nucleotides read TGTGCCTGGAGTACGAGAGGGATCAATCAGCCCCAGCATTTT.

The chain employs TRBV9 and TRBJ1-1; 8 nucleotides line up with TRBD1. The V gene's germline CDR1 is SGDLS and CDR2 YYNGEE. The junction had 7 bases not matched to a gene; V was cut back by 0 bases and J by 0 bases. The CDR3 has 17 residues. The CDR3 is CASSVDPETGVNTEAFF. For the CDR3, the DNA is TGTGCCAGCAGCGTAGATCCCGAGACAGGGGTGAACACTGAAGCTTTCTTT.

The chain employs TRBV9 and TRBJ2-3; 10 bases align to TRBD2. The germline CDR1 and CDR2 sequences are SGDLS and YYNGEE. This CDR3 comprises 17 residues. Trimming cost V 3 bases and J 6 bases; bases outside gene matches: 13. The CDR3 reads CASSAQPRGSGGDTQYF. CDR3 coding DNA: TGTGCCAGCAGCGCCCAACCCAGGGGTAGCGGGGGGGATACGCAGTATTTT.

The chain links TRBV19 to TRBJ1-5; 10 bases match TRBD1. CDR3 length: 16 amino acids. Germline V lookup: CDR1 LNHDA, CDR2 SQIVND (reference sequence). With 5 bases clipped from V and 5 bases from J, the junction kept 9 bases outside the gene matches. The CDR3 DNA reads TGTGCCAGTAGTCCGGGACAGGGGCTCGTTGATCAGCCCCAGCATTTT. It translates to CASSPGQGLVDQPQHF.

The chain joins TRBV3-1 (or the pseudogene TRBV3-2) to TRBJ1-4; D is unresolved. The V and J ends lost 1 base and 11 bases respectively, with 11 bases between them. From germline, CDR1 is LGHDT and CDR2 YNNKEL (reference sequence). The CDR3 is 13 amino acids. This CDR3 reads CASSQGSRGKLFF. CDR3 sequence (DNA): TGTGCCAGCAGCCAAGGAAGCCGCGGGAAACTGTTTTTT.

This chain uses TRBV13 with TRBJ2-4; a possible D gene is TRBD2 (6 bases). Germline values: CDR1 PRHDT, CDR2 FYEKMQ (reference sequence). With 4 bases removed from V and 1 base from J, the gap between germline ends came to 11 bases. The CDR3 totals 15 residues. CDR3 amino acids: CASSSAGMAKNIQYF. The CDR3 nucleotides read TGTGCCAGCAGCTCCGCGGGGATGGCCAAAAACATTCAGTACTTC. Drawing the rest from reference TRBV13 and TRBJ2-4, the complete variable domain is AAGVIQSPRHLIKEKRETATLKCYPIPRHDTVYWYQQGPGQDPQFLISFYEKMQSDKGSIPDRFSAQQFSDYHSELNMSSLELGDSALYFCASSSAGMAKNIQYFGAGTRLSVL.

This clone was seen a single time. The V and J genes are TRBV19 and TRBJ1-1; 10 positions agree with TRBD1. The V gene's germline CDR1 is LNHDA and CDR2 SQIVND (reference sequence). The CDR3 is made up of 14 amino acids. J lost 5 bases, V lost 6 bases, and 6 bases had no gene match. CDR3 DNA sequence: TGTGCCAGTAGGTCGGACAGGGGGATGACTGAAGCTTTCTTT. This gives the protein CASRSDRGMTEAFF. Using reference TRBV19 and TRBJ1-1 for the parts outside the CDR3, the full variable domain is DGGITQSPKYLFRKEGQNVTLSCEQNLNHDAMYWYRQDPGQGLRLIYYSQIVNDFQKGDIAEGYSVSREKKESFPLTVTSAQKNPTAFYLCASRSDRGMTEAFFGQGTRLTVV.

This chain joins TRBV6-1 and TRBJ1-5, with 9 bases fitting TRBD1. The CDR3 is 16 residues long. The germline V gene has CDR1 MNHNS and CDR2 SASEGT. V lost 4 bases and J lost 4; bases outside the gene matches: 8. CDR3 sequence reads: CASSGVSGTGNQPQHF. DNA of the CDR3: TGTGCCAGCAGTGGGGTATCCGGGACAGGGAATCAGCCCCAGCATTTT.

The chain is built from TRBV5-1 and TRBJ1-1, with a tentative D call TRBD1 (5 bases). V shed 3 bases and J shed 6 bases, with 12 bases lying between them. Germline-derived CDR1 and CDR2 are SGHRS and YFSETQ. This CDR3 is built from 13 residues. CDR3 sequence reads: CASSSDRLAEAFF. Written as DNA, the CDR3 is TGCGCCAGCAGCTCCGACAGATTGGCTGAAGCTTTCTTT.

The chain combines TRBV4-2 with TRBJ1-1; D gene unclear. Germline CDR1 reads LGHNA; CDR2 reads YNFKEQ. This CDR3 contains 13 residues. V was pared by 1 base and J by 1 base, with 4 bases between. CDR3 DNA: TGTGCCAGCAGCCAAGCGTGGAACACTGAAGCTTTCTTT. Protein: CASSQAWNTEAFF.

This chain joins TRBV19 and TRBJ2-6, with D hard to call. The V gene lost 2 bases and the J gene lost 0 bases, with 14 bases spanning the gap. Germline V gene lookup returns CDR1 LNHDA and CDR2 SQIVND (reference sequence). This CDR3 spans 18 amino acids. CDR3 amino acids: CASSISEIQSSGANVLTF. In nucleotides, the CDR3 is TGTGCCAGTAGTATATCGGAGATCCAGAGCTCTGGGGCCAACGTCCTGACTTTC.

The V call is TRBV6-5, the J call TRBJ1-4, with D possibly TRBD1 on 6 matching bases. This CDR3 is 13 amino acids long. Germline CDR1 MNHEY, CDR2 SVGAGI. V gave up 8 bases and J gave up 3 bases, with 10 bases separating them. The chain's CDR3 is CASRGAANEKLFF. As DNA, the CDR3 is TGTGCCAGCCGGGGGGCAGCTAATGAAAAACTGTTTTTT.

DNA of the CDR3: TGTGCCAGCAGCGTAGAAGCGGGGGCGCTGTCCTACGAGCAGTACTTC. Its translation is CASSVEAGALSYEQYF. The chain employs TRBV9 and TRBJ2-7; TRBD2 matches at 8 bases. This CDR3 region has 16 residues. V lost 0 bases to trimming and J lost 1 base; unmatched junction nucleotides: 6. Per the germline V gene, CDR1 is SGDLS and CDR2 is YYNGEE.

The chain is built from TRBV27 and TRBJ2-3, with 14 bases fitting TRBD2. The CDR3 spans 19 residues. From germline, CDR1 is MNHEY and CDR2 SMNVEV (reference sequence). The trim removed 2 bases at V and 3 bases at J, leaving 10 bases unmatched. CDR3: CASSLLGLAGAPGTDTQYF. The CDR3 DNA reads TGTGCCAGCAGTTTACTGGGACTAGCGGGGGCGCCGGGGACAGATACGCAGTATTTT.

The rearrangement links TRBV5-6 to TRBJ2-4; D unresolved. V lost 0 bases and J lost 0, with 13 bases in between. In germline, CDR1 is SGHDT, CDR2 YYEEEE. The CDR3 sequence is 17 residues long. The DNA for the CDR3 is TGTGCCAGCAGCTTGGGTGAGGTCCGGCTAGCCAAAAACATTCAGTACTTC. Translation gives CASSLGEVRLAKNIQYF.

The table lists this clone with a count of one. J is TRBJ2-2 and V is TRBV30, with 14 bases matching TRBD2. V shed 2 bases, J shed 2 bases, and the junction held 4 bases outside the gene matches. Germline assignment: CDR1 GTSNPN and CDR2 SVGIG (reference sequence). CDR3 size: 17 residues. In DNA form, the CDR3 reads TGTGCCTGGAGTTGGACTAGCGGGGGGCTTAACACCGGGGAGCTGTTTTTT. As protein: CAWSWTSGGLNTGELFF.

The gene calls are TRBV27 and TRBJ2-1; TRBD2 matches 13 bases. J lost 4 bases, V lost 6 bases, and 12 bases had no gene match. CDR1 is MNHEY and CDR2 is SMNVEV in the germline V gene (reference sequence). The CDR3 sequence is 18 residues long. CDR3 in amino acids: CASSMAITSGGAYNEQFF. CDR3 sequence (DNA): TGTGCCAGCAGCATGGCCATCACTAGCGGGGGGGCGTACAATGAGCAGTTCTTC.

The rearrangement joins TRBV25-1 to TRBJ1-2; D not resolved. The ends were cut back, 2 bases at V and 8 bases at J, with 6 bases in the middle. Germline V gene data show CDR1 as MGHDK and CDR2 as SYGVNS. The CDR3 loop spans 11 amino acids. The CDR3 protein is CASSELGGYTF. Written as DNA, the CDR3 is TGTGCCAGCAGTGAACTCGGGGGCTACACCTTC.

The chain joins TRBV5-8 to TRBJ1-6; tentative D call: TRBD1 (5 bases). This CDR3 comprises 15 residues. V lost 4 bases and J lost 6, with 14 bases in between. CDR1 and CDR2 from the germline V gene are SGHTS and YDEGEE. CDR3 residues: CASSRGTRLNSPLHF. As DNA, the CDR3 is TGTGCCAGCAGCCGGGGGACGAGGCTTAATTCACCCCTCCACTTT.